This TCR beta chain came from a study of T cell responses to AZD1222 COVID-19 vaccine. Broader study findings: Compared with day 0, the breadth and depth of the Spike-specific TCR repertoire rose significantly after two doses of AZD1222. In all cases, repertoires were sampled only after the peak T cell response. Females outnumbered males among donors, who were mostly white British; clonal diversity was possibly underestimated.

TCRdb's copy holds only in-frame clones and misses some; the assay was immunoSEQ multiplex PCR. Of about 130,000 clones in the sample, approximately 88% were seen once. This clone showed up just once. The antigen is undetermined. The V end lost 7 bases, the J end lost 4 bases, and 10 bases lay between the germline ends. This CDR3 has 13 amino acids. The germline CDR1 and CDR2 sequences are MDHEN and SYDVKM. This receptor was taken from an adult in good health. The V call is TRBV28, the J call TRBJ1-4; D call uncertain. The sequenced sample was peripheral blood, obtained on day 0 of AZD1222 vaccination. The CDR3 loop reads CASMRGLNEKLFF. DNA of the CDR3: TGTGCCAGCATGCGAGGACTTAATGAAAAACTGTTTTTT.